These 18 T cell receptor beta chains were sequenced from one sample in a study of blood T cell repertoires in COVID-19. Clones were sequenced by immunoSEQ multiplex PCR, and TCRdb holds only the in-frame ones, with some missing. The sample includes over 120,000 clones, roughly 81% of them seen just once. The sequencing input was peripheral blood. Source of these receptors: a woman between 50 and 59 years old with active or convalescent COVID-19.

V is TRBV9 and J is TRBJ2-4; D is possibly TRBD1 (6 bases). Germline V lookup: CDR1 SGDLS, CDR2 YYNGEE. Trimming took off 0 bases at V and 8 bases at J, with 15 bases between the two ends. This CDR3 is built from 15 residues. The CDR3: CASSVGTGSVDIQYF. The CDR3 DNA reads as TGTGCCAGCAGCGTAGGTACAGGGTCGGTAGACATTCAGTACTTC.

V usage is TRBV18 and J usage is TRBJ2-2, with 7 bases aligning to TRBD1. The trim removed 3 bases at V and 5 bases at J, leaving 6 bases unmatched. This CDR3 contains 15 residues. From germline, CDR1 is KGHSH and CDR2 LQKENI. The CDR3 region has the DNA TGTGCCAGCTCACCGAACACAGGGGAGACCGGGGAGCTGTTTTTT. It translates to CASSPNTGETGELFF.

This clone was counted once. The chain joins TRBV7-2 to TRBJ2-3; TRBD2 agrees at 9 bases. Germline V gene sequence: CDR1 SGHTA, CDR2 FQGNSA. The length of the CDR3 is 14 residues. Trimming removed 10 bases from V and 5 bases from J; junction bases left unmatched: 10. The CDR3 region has the DNA TGTGCCACCTCACGAGAGACTAGCGGAGATACGCAGTATTTT. Its protein product is CATSRETSGDTQYF.

This clone was seen a handful of times. V usage is TRBV4-1 and J usage is TRBJ2-5, with TRBD2 matching 7 bases. Germline V lookup: CDR1 MGHRA, CDR2 YSYEKL. CDR3 size: 15 residues. The trim removed 1 base at V and 1 base at J, leaving 3 bases unmatched. CDR3 nucleotide sequence: TGCGCCAGCAGCCAAGGAGGACTAGTCCAAGAGACCCAGTACTTC. Protein: CASSQGGLVQETQYF.

This clone was counted between two and nine times. V usage is TRBV7-2 and J usage is TRBJ1-1, with D possibly TRBD1 on 5 matching bases. V lost 3 bases to trimming and J lost 5 bases, with 10 bases between them. Germline V gene sequence: CDR1 SGHTA, CDR2 FQGNSA. The CDR3 extends over 13 amino acids. DNA for the CDR3: TGTGCCAGCAGCTTGGCAGGGAGGACTGAAGCTTTCTTT. As protein: CASSLAGRTEAFF. Looking up the rest from reference TRBV7-2 and TRBJ1-1 gives the full variable domain: GAGVSQSPSNKVTEKGKDVELRCDPISGHTALYWYRQSLGQGLEFLIYFQGNSAPDKSGLPSDRFSAERTGGSVSTLTIQRTQQEDSAVYLCASSLAGRTEAFFGQGTRLTVV.

The chain joins TRBV5-4 to TRBJ1-1, with 9 bases fitting TRBD1. With 4 bases clipped from V and 4 bases from J, the junction kept 8 bases outside the gene matches. Germline CDR1 is SGHNT and CDR2 is YYREEE (reference sequence). This CDR3 is 15 amino acids long. The DNA for the CDR3 is TGTGCCAGCAGCAAGGACAGGGGAGAGGTCACTGAAGCTTTCTTT. Its protein product is CASSKDRGEVTEAFF.

The V call is TRBV12-3 or TRBV12-4, the J call TRBJ2-3; D is unresolved. V was cut by 1 base and J by 4 bases, with 6 bases left in between. This CDR3 is 13 amino acids long. CDR3 protein: CASSLGSSDTQYF. DNA for the CDR3: TGTGCCAGCAGTTTAGGGAGCTCAGATACGCAGTATTTT.

This sequence joins TRBV7-3 and TRBJ2-3; TRBD1 matches at 9 bases. The CDR3 extends over 16 amino acids. The trim removed 0 bases at V and 5 bases at J, leaving 6 bases unmatched. Germline CDR1 reads SGHTA; CDR2 reads FQGTGA. As DNA, the CDR3 is TGTGCCAGCAGCTTAACCACAGGGGGCAGGCAAGATACGCAGTATTTT. Translating it yields CASSLTTGGRQDTQYF.

The gene calls are TRBV18 and TRBJ2-7, with 10 bases identical to TRBD1. V dropped 6 bases and J dropped 7; count of bases not matched to a gene: 9. The length of the CDR3 is 14 residues. Germline V lookup: CDR1 KGHSH, CDR2 LQKENI. The CDR3 nucleotides are TGTGCCAGCTCCGAGAGACAGGGGGCGGAGGAGCAGTACTTC. Residues: CASSERQGAEEQYF.

The chain joins TRBV9 to TRBJ1-6; unclear D gene. Germline V CDR1 and CDR2: SGDLS, YYNGEE. V lost 0 bases to trimming and J lost 2 bases, with 9 bases between them. CDR3 size: 16 residues. DNA for the CDR3: TGTGCCAGCAGCGTAGGTCTGGCAGCCTATAATTCACCCCTCCACTTT. As protein: CASSVGLAAYNSPLHF.

This sequence joins TRBV3-1 (or the pseudogene TRBV3-2) and TRBJ2-3, with 10 nucleotides matching TRBD2. The germline gives CDR1 LGHDT, CDR2 YNNKEL (reference sequence). The junction had 9 bases not matched to a gene; V was cut back by 5 bases and J by 1 base. CDR3 length equals 17 residues. The CDR3 DNA is TGTGCCAGCAGCGCGCGGAAGAGCGGGAGGGGCACAGATACGCAGTATTTT. Encoded protein: CASSARKSGRGTDTQYF.

Comments on this clone: Relative to the germline gene, one junction end is altered; a read error may explain this. CDR3 loop: CTSTAGQSNEQFF. The CDR3 coding sequence is TGTACCAGCACTGCGGGACAGAGTAATGAGCAGTTCTTC. The chain is built from TRBV12-3 or TRBV12-4 and TRBJ2-1, with D possibly being TRBD1 (7 bases). The CDR3 is made up of 13 amino acids.

The genes are TRBV11-2 and TRBJ2-7; 9 positions match TRBD2. This CDR3 has 15 residues. Trimming at V came to 1 base and at J to 2 bases, leaving 3 bases not matched to a gene. In germline, CDR1 is SGHAT, CDR2 FQNNGV. The CDR3 protein is CASSLGLADTYEQYF. In DNA, the CDR3 is TGTGCCAGCAGCTTAGGACTAGCGGATACCTACGAGCAGTACTTC.

The chain joins TRBV4-3 to TRBJ2-1, with 7 bases identical to TRBD2. The germline CDR1 and CDR2 sequences are LGHNA and YSLEER. The J segment lost 0 bases and the V segment lost 0 bases, leaving 8 bases of the junction unmatched. The CDR3 runs to 18 residues. CDR3 nucleotides: TGCGCCAGCAGCCAAGAAGGGCCTAGCGGCTTCTCCTACAATGAGCAGTTCTTC. Residues: CASSQEGPSGFSYNEQFF.

The chain carries TRBV2 and TRBJ2-1, with TRBD1 matching over 9 bases. Trimming took 3 bases from V and 4 from J; bases not matched to a gene: 7. CDR1 SNHLY and CDR2 FYNNEI come from the germline V gene. The CDR3 is 16 amino acids. The DNA of the CDR3 is TGTGCCAGCAGTGAGCACGGGACAGGGTTATACAATGAGCAGTTCTTC. It encodes CASSEHGTGLYNEQFF.

This clone was seen a handful of times. This rearrangement joins TRBV4-2 to TRBJ2-7, with 10 bases matching TRBD2. The CDR3 sequence is 18 residues long. Germline lookup yields CDR1 LGHNA and CDR2 YNFKEQ. The V and J ends lost 0 bases and 2 bases, in that order; junction bases with no gene match: 10. The CDR3: CASSQEPGTSGTPYEQYF. The CDR3 nucleotides are TGTGCCAGCAGCCAAGAACCGGGCACTAGCGGGACCCCCTACGAGCAGTACTTC.

The chain couples TRBV10-3 to TRBJ1-6; 7 bases line up with TRBD1. V shed 2 bases and J 5 bases; nucleotides not matched to a gene: 3. Germline CDR1 is ENHRY and CDR2 is SYGVKD. This CDR3 spans 15 amino acids. As DNA, the CDR3 is TGTGCCATCAGTGAGCGGGGGACAGATAATTCACCCCTCCACTTT. It encodes CAISERGTDNSPLHF.

The chain employs TRBV6-6 and TRBJ1-5; unclear D gene. V gave up 2 bases and J gave up 5 bases, with 10 bases separating them. The CDR3 runs 14 residues. CDR1 is MNHNY, CDR2 SVGAGI, per germline (reference sequence). The CDR3 region is CASSYTGGDQPQHF. CDR3 DNA: TGTGCCAGCAGTTACACTGGCGGGGATCAGCCCCAGCATTTT.